Below, 27 T cell receptor beta chains from the same sample are listed, as sequenced in a study of control samples from healthy donors and cancer patients. Here immunoSEQ multiplex PCR was the method, and the copy in TCRdb shows in-frame clones only, minus some. The sample records approximately 110,000 clones, 80% to 90% being singletons. The specimen sequenced was blood. These receptors originate from a woman aged 45-65 years in good health.

This clone was seen once. The chain uses TRBV20-1 and TRBJ1-5; weak D call: TRBD1 (6 bases). CDR1 and CDR2 from the germline V gene are DFQATT and SNEGSKA (reference sequence). The germline V and J ends were trimmed by 3 bases and 0 bases, with 18 bases remaining between them. The CDR3 is 17 residues long. The chain's CDR3 is CSASTHRGVYSNQPQHF. The CDR3 nucleotides are TGCAGTGCTAGTACACATAGGGGGGTTTATAGCAATCAGCCCCAGCATTTT.

This clone was recorded once. The chain carries TRBV11-2 and TRBJ2-1; D is perhaps TRBD2 (6 bases). The CDR3 runs to 13 residues. Trimming shortened V by 7 bases and J by 3 bases, and 10 bases separated the two germline ends. Looked up from germline, CDR1 is SGHAT and CDR2 is FQNNGV. The CDR3 spells CASTEGGYNEQFF. The CDR3 region has the DNA TGTGCCAGCACGGAGGGCGGCTACAATGAGCAGTTCTTC.

This clone was seen more than once but under ten times. The chain is built from TRBV9 and TRBJ2-7; D not certain. V was pared by 0 bases and J by 3 bases, with 10 bases between. This CDR3 is built from 14 residues. Per the germline V gene, CDR1 is SGDLS and CDR2 is YYNGEE. The CDR3 sequence is CASSVASGFYEQYF. The CDR3 bases are TGTGCCAGCAGCGTAGCATCCGGGTTCTACGAGCAGTACTTC.

V and J are TRBV7-3 and TRBJ2-1; the D gene is possibly TRBD1 (5 bases). The V end was cut by 5 bases, the J end by 5 bases, with 10 bases between. The CDR3 is made up of 13 amino acids. Germline V gene sequence: CDR1 SGHTA, CDR2 FQGTGA. CDR3 in DNA: TGTGCCAGCAGCACGGACACAAACAATGAGCAGTTCTTC. Its protein is CASSTDTNNEQFF.

The gene calls are TRBV7-9 and TRBJ1-5; 10 positions match TRBD1. This CDR3 contains 16 residues. Germline CDR1 reads SEHNR; CDR2 reads FQNEAQ (reference sequence). V dropped 1 base and J dropped 9; count of bases not matched to a gene: 9. The CDR3 region has the DNA TGTGCCAGCAGCTTAGTGCTTGGGACAGGGGCAACGCCCCAGCATTTT. This codes for CASSLVLGTGATPQHF.

The chain carries TRBV5-6 and TRBJ1-1, with TRBD1 matching over 7 bases. CDR3 length: 16 amino acids. The V and J ends lost 1 base and 4 bases, in that order; junction bases with no gene match: 10. Germline CDR1 and CDR2: SGHDT and YYEEEE. The CDR3: CASSLSQGIGVTEAFF. The CDR3 DNA reads as TGTGCCAGCAGCTTGTCACAGGGGATTGGTGTCACTGAAGCTTTCTTT.

The rearrangement uses TRBV7-2 and TRBJ2-5, with 10 nucleotides matching TRBD2. The CDR3 length is 15 residues. J lost 5 bases, V lost 5 bases, and 8 bases had no gene match. Per the germline V gene, CDR1 is SGHTA and CDR2 is FQGNSA. The CDR3, as DNA: TGTGCCAGCAGCCCCGAGCGGGGGGGCCGTGAGACCCAGTACTTC. Encoded protein: CASSPERGGRETQYF. The whole variable domain, filled in from reference TRBV7-2 and TRBJ2-5, reads GAGVSQSPSNKVTEKGKDVELRCDPISGHTALYWYRQSLGQGLEFLIYFQGNSAPDKSGLPSDRFSAERTGGSVSTLTIQRTQQEDSAVYLCASSPERGGRETQYFGPGTRLLVL.

The chain employs TRBV7-2 and TRBJ1-2; 8 bases agree with TRBD1. Germline V lookup: CDR1 SGHTA, CDR2 FQGNSA. The V segment lost 5 bases and the J segment 2 bases; nucleotides outside the gene matches: 7. The CDR3 spans 15 residues. The DNA for the CDR3 is TGTGCCAGCAGCCCCGGTCGGACAGGGAACTATGGCTACACCTTC. Translating it yields CASSPGRTGNYGYTF.

This chain uses TRBV7-2 with TRBJ2-1; 7 nucleotides align to TRBD2. CDR1 and CDR2 from the germline V gene are SGHTA and FQGNSA. Trimming took 2 bases from V and 4 from J; bases not matched to a gene: 2. The CDR3 is made up of 14 amino acids. CDR3 nucleotide sequence: TGTGCCAGCAGCTTACTAGCGGTTTACAATGAGCAGTTCTTC. It is translated as CASSLLAVYNEQFF.

This clone was recorded a few times. The chain recombines TRBV7-6 with TRBJ2-3, with TRBD2 matching 11 bases. Trimming removed 5 bases from V and 1 base from J; junction bases left unmatched: 5. The CDR3 is made up of 16 amino acids. Germline values: CDR1 SGHVS, CDR2 FNYEAQ. The CDR3 is CASSEYSGGGTDTQYF. In DNA, the CDR3 is TGTGCCAGCAGCGAATATAGCGGGGGGGGCACAGATACGCAGTATTTT.

The gene calls are TRBV4-2 and TRBJ1-2, with D tentatively TRBD1 (6 bases). This CDR3 is 19 amino acids long. Between the trimmed V and J ends, which lost 1 base and 0 bases, there was a span of 21 bases. CDR1 and CDR2 from the germline V gene are LGHNA and YNFKEQ. The CDR3, as DNA: TGTGCCAGCAGCCAAGGATTATGGGCAGGGGTTCAGTCTAACTATGGCTACACCTTC. As protein: CASSQGLWAGVQSNYGYTF.

The chain uses TRBV24-1 and TRBJ2-3; TRBD1 is a possible D gene (7 bases). CDR1 is KGHDR and CDR2 is SFDVKD in the germline V gene. This CDR3 contains 14 residues. V lost 2 bases and J lost 5, with 10 bases in between. The CDR3 spells CATSDWRGRDTQYF. In DNA, the CDR3 is TGTGCCACCAGTGATTGGAGGGGGCGAGATACGCAGTATTTT.

V is TRBV6-4 and J is TRBJ1-5; D is ambiguous. Germline lookup yields CDR1 MRHNA and CDR2 SNTAGT. The CDR3 consists of 13 residues. V was pared by 6 bases and J by 5 bases, with 11 bases between. CDR3 sequence: CASSLEWDQPQHF. CDR3 coding DNA: TGTGCCAGCAGCCTCGAATGGGATCAGCCCCAGCATTTT.

The CDR3 DNA is TGTGCCAGCAGTGGACTACAGGGGCTTAATGAAAAACTGTTTTTT. It specifies CASSGLQGLNEKLFF. This chain connects TRBV2 to TRBJ1-4; 7 bases align to TRBD1. Germline trimming cut 4 bases from V and 4 bases from J; bases unmatched to any gene: 6. The CDR3 consists of 15 residues. Germline loops: CDR1 SNHLY, CDR2 FYNNEI.

As to this clone: The same CDR3 is also encoded by other DNA sequences in this sample. The chain combines TRBV4-2 with TRBJ2-7; TRBD2 might be the D (5 bases). CDR3 length: 15 amino acids. Trimming left V 6 bases short and J 2 bases short, with 17 bases between. Germline V CDR1 and CDR2: LGHNA, YNFKEQ. The chain's CDR3 is CASSPPAGTPYEQYF. CDR3 coding DNA: TGTGCCAGCAGTCCGCCGGCGGGCACCCCCTACGAGCAGTACTTC.

This rearrangement joins TRBV18 to TRBJ2-7; 11 nucleotides match TRBD2. The CDR3 totals 17 residues. CDR1 KGHSH and CDR2 LQKENI come from the germline V gene. The V and J ends lost 3 bases and 3 bases, in that order; junction bases with no gene match: 10. The CDR3 nucleotides are TGTGCCAGCTCACCTAAGACTAGCGGGGCCAACCTCTACGAGCAGTACTTC. Translation gives CASSPKTSGANLYEQYF. Drawing the rest from reference TRBV18 and TRBJ2-7, the complete variable domain is NAGVMQNPRHLVRRRGQEARLRCSPMKGHSHVYWYRQLPEEGLKFMVYLQKENIIDESGMPKERFSAEFPKEGPSILRIQQVVRGDSAAYFCASSPKTSGANLYEQYFGPGTRLTVT.

Details on this clone: This same CDR3 is encoded by further DNA sequences in the sample. The gene calls are TRBV5-1 and TRBJ1-4; 7 positions match TRBD1. From germline, CDR1 is SGHRS and CDR2 YFSETQ. CDR3 length equals 15 residues. Germline trimming cut 1 base from V and 7 bases from J; bases unmatched to any gene: 7. The CDR3 loop reads CASSLTGVGGEKLFF. In DNA form, the CDR3 reads TGCGCCAGCAGCTTGACAGGGGTTGGGGGTGAAAAACTGTTTTTT.

This chain connects TRBV12-3 or TRBV12-4 to TRBJ1-1; D unresolved. Trimming stripped 5 bases from V and 8 bases from J, with 15 bases between. CDR3 length: 13 residues. The CDR3 is CASSASGGPEAFF. In nucleotides, the CDR3 is TGTGCCAGCAGTGCCTCGGGAGGGCCCGAAGCTTTCTTT.

V usage is TRBV6-2 or TRBV6-3 and J usage is TRBJ2-2, with D unclear. The V end was cut by 3 bases, the J end by 1 base, with 6 bases between. CDR1 and CDR2 (germline): MNHEY, SVGEGT. The CDR3 runs to 14 residues. The CDR3 bases are TGTGCCAGCAGTTATCGCAGGAACACCGGGGAGCTGTTTTTT. Protein: CASSYRRNTGELFF.

This chain joins TRBV11-2 and TRBJ2-5, with D possibly being TRBD1 (5 bases). Per germline, CDR1 SGHAT and CDR2 FQNNGV. Trimming pared 6 bases from V and 7 bases from J, leaving 18 bases between. There are 14 residues in the CDR3. The CDR3, as DNA: TGTGCCAGCAGGGCCTTGACTGGTAGGGGGACCCAGTACTTC. This codes for CASRALTGRGTQYF.

This clone was seen only a few times. The CDR3 region is CASIPSAGEGEQFF. As DNA, the CDR3 is TGTGCCAGCATCCCTAGCGCGGGAGAGGGAGAGCAGTTCTTC. The chain couples TRBV7-2 to TRBJ2-1; 7 bases fit TRBD2. J was trimmed by 10 bases and V by 7 bases; bases with no gene match: 13. The CDR3 loop spans 14 amino acids. Germline V gene sequence: CDR1 SGHTA, CDR2 FQGNSA.

The CDR3 DNA follows: TGTGCCAGTAGCCGGGGACAGGGGTCAGATACGCAGTATTTT. It yields the protein CASSRGQGSDTQYF. V is TRBV19 and J is TRBJ2-3, with 10 bases aligning to TRBD1. V dropped 6 bases and J dropped 4; count of bases not matched to a gene: 4. CDR1 and CDR2 from the germline V gene are LNHDA and SQIVND (reference sequence). CDR3 size: 14 residues. The variable domain in full, completed from reference TRBV19 and TRBJ2-3, reads DGGITQSPKYLFRKEGQNVTLSCEQNLNHDAMYWYRQDPGQGLRLIYYSQIVNDFQKGDIAEGYSVSREKKESFPLTVTSAQKNPTAFYLCASSRGQGSDTQYFGPGTRLTVL.

The chain joins TRBV15 to TRBJ2-1, with 10 nucleotides matching TRBD2. The CDR3 has 16 amino acids. Looked up from germline, CDR1 is LNHNV and CDR2 is YYDKDF (reference sequence). V shed 2 bases, J shed 4 bases, and the junction held 5 bases outside the gene matches. The chain's CDR3 is CATSRIRLAGYNEQFF. The CDR3 DNA reads as TGTGCCACCAGCAGAATAAGACTAGCGGGTTACAATGAGCAGTTCTTC.

The V call is TRBV2, the J call TRBJ2-1; 8 nucleotides line up with TRBD2. The CDR3 has 15 amino acids. The germline gives CDR1 SNHLY, CDR2 FYNNEI. V trimming: 5 bases; J trimming: 7 bases; junction bases outside the gene matches: 10. CDR3 bases: TGTGCCAGCAGTCTATCCGGGAGGGCCGTGAATGAGCAGTTCTTC. Its translation: CASSLSGRAVNEQFF.

V gene TRBV7-9 combines with J gene TRBJ1-1; D not certain. Trimming pared 2 bases from V and 1 base from J, leaving 11 bases between. CDR1 is SEHNR and CDR2 is FQNEAQ in the germline V gene (reference sequence). The CDR3 runs 15 residues. The DNA for the CDR3 is TGTGCCAGCAGCTTAAGGGCACAGACGAACACTGAAGCTTTCTTT. Its translation: CASSLRAQTNTEAFF.

The gene calls are TRBV7-8 and TRBJ2-7, with D tentatively TRBD1 or TRBD2 (5 bases each). The CDR3 consists of 16 residues. Trimming stripped 2 bases from V and 1 base from J, with 15 bases between. Germline assignment: CDR1 SGHVS and CDR2 FQNEAQ. CDR3 bases: TGTGCCAGCAGCTTATACCGGGACGGCAGATCCTACGAGCAGTACTTC. Amino acids: CASSLYRDGRSYEQYF.

This chain joins TRBV28 and TRBJ1-4; D ambiguous. Germline loops: CDR1 MDHEN, CDR2 SYDVKM. The CDR3 consists of 15 residues. Trimming removed 6 bases at V and 3 bases at J, with 14 bases between. CDR3 protein: CASRGYGAANEKLFF. The CDR3 region has the DNA TGTGCCAGCAGGGGGTATGGCGCGGCTAATGAAAAACTGTTTTTT. Supplemented by reference TRBV28 and TRBJ1-4, the full variable domain reads DVKVTQSSRYLVKRTGEKVFLECVQDMDHENMFWYRQDPGLGLRLIYFSYDVKMKEKGDIPEGYSVSREKKERFSLILESASTNQTSMYLCASRGYGAANEKLFFGSGTQLSVL.